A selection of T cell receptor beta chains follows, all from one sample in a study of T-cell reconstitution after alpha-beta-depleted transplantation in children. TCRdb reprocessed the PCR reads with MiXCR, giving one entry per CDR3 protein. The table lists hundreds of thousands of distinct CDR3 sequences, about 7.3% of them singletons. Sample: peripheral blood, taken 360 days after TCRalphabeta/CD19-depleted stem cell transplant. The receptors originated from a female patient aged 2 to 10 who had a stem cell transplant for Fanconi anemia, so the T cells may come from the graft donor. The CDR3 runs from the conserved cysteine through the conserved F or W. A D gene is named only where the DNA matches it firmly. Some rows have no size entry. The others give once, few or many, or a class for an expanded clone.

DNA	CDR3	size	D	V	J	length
TGTGCCAGCAGTTACCAAACACCTAGCGGGGGGCCCAATGAGCAGTTCTTC	CASSYQTPSGGPNEQFF	many	TRBD2	TRBV12-3/TRBV12-4	TRBJ2-1	17
TGCGCCAGCAGCTTGCCCAAAGATACCCAGTACTTC	CASSLPKDTQYF	-	-	TRBV5-1	TRBJ2-5	12
TGCGCCAGCAGCTTCGGACAGGGTAACACTGAAGCTTTCTTT	CASSFGQGNTEAFF	few	TRBD1	TRBV5-1	TRBJ1-1	14
TGTGCCAGCAGCCAAGATAACCCTAGCGGGGGGGCGACAGATACGCAGTATTTT	CASSQDNPSGGATDTQYF	-	TRBD2	TRBV4-2	TRBJ2-3	18
TGTGCCAGCAGTTTTCTCCCCCCCCACAATGAGCAGTTCTTC	CASSFLPPHNEQFF	many	-	TRBV12-3/TRBV12-4	TRBJ2-1	14
TGTGCCAGCAGTCCTAGCGGGGGGCGCACCGGGGAGCTGTTTTTT	CASSPSGGRTGELFF	many	TRBD2	TRBV6-2/TRBV6-3	TRBJ2-2	15
TGTGCCACCAGCGGGGGCCCCCGGGAGCAGTACTTC	CATSGGPREQYF	-	-	TRBV15	TRBJ2-7	12
TGTGCCAGCACTCGGGACAGATCAGATCAGCCCCAGCATTTT	CASTRDRSDQPQHF	many	TRBD1	TRBV12-3/TRBV12-4	TRBJ1-5	14
TGTGCCACCAGTGATTTGGGGTCGTCGGACAGGGAAGGAAAAATCGATTACAATGAGCAGTTCTTC	CATSDLGSSDREGKIDYNEQFF	many	TRBD1	TRBV24-1	TRBJ2-1	22
TGCAGTGCACCCGGAGGGGGAATTACCTACGAGCAGTACTTC	CSAPGGGITYEQYF	few	-	TRBV20-1	TRBJ2-7	14
TGCGCCAGCAGTGAGTGGGGGACATACAAAAATCAGCCCCAGCATTTT	CASSEWGTYKNQPQHF	-	-	TRBV10-2	TRBJ1-5	16
TGTGCCAGCAGTTTAACCACCGGGACACTTAGCTCCTACAATGAGCAGTTCTTC	CASSLTTGTLSSYNEQFF	many	-	TRBV6-5	TRBJ2-1	18
TGCTTTGCTAGAGACGGGGGGGTGTACACCGGGGAGCTGTTTTTT	CFARDGGVYTGELFF	-	TRBD2	TRBV20-1	TRBJ2-2	15
TGCAGCGTAATAAGGGGCTCGCAAGAGACCCAGTACTTC	CSVIRGSQETQYF	-	-	TRBV29-1	TRBJ2-5	13
TGTGCCAGCAGGACGACAGGGGGTACCTACGAGCAGTACTTC	CASRTTGGTYEQYF	many	TRBD1	TRBV7-2	TRBJ2-7	14
TGTGCCAGCAGCCCCGGGACCCGTCTCTACGAGCAGTACTTC	CASSPGTRLYEQYF	few	-	TRBV7-9	TRBJ2-7	14
TGTGCCAGCAGCTCGGTGTGGGCCGCTTTCTTT	CASSSVWAAFF	many	-	TRBV25-1	TRBJ1-1	11
TGTGCCACCCTAGATACGCAGTATTTT	CATLDTQYF	once	-	TRBV5-6	TRBJ2-3	9
TGCAGCGTTGGTAGCGGGGTGAACACCGGGGAGCTGTTTTTT	CSVGSGVNTGELFF	many	TRBD2	TRBV29-1	TRBJ2-2	14
TGCGCCAGCAGCCAAATAGCGTCCTTGGATACGCAGTATTTT	CASSQIASLDTQYF	many	-	TRBV5-1	TRBJ2-3	14
TGCAGCGTAGATGGACAGGGGGGGAGAGGTGGCTACACCTTC	CSVDGQGGRGGYTF	-	TRBD1	TRBV29-1	TRBJ1-2	14
TGCGCCAGCAGCTTGGCCAAGACCACCTACGAGCAGTACTTC	CASSLAKTTYEQYF	few	-	TRBV5-1	TRBJ2-7	14
TGTGCCAGCAGGATGGACAGGGGGCGATCAGATACGCAGTATTTT	CASRMDRGRSDTQYF	few	TRBD1	TRBV6-2/TRBV6-3	TRBJ2-3	15
TGTGCCACCAGCAGAGATTTAGGCTCTGGGGCCAACGTCCTGACTTTC	CATSRDLGSGANVLTF	many	-	TRBV15	TRBJ2-6	16
TGTGCCATCAGTGAGTCGGAAGGGGTGGGCCAGTATTTT	CAISESEGVGQYF	many	-	TRBV10-3	TRBJ2-3	13
TGTGCCAGCAGCTTCCACAGATCGCGCAGCGGGGAGCTGTTTTTT	CASSFHRSRSGELFF	-	-	TRBV13	TRBJ2-2	15
TGTGCCAGCAGACTTTCGGCCGGGGAGCTGTTTTTT	CASRLSAGELFF	-	-	TRBV28	TRBJ2-2	12
TGCAGTGCTAGGTCGATAGCGGGATATGAGCAGTTCTTC	CSARSIAGYEQFF	many	TRBD2	TRBV20-1	TRBJ2-1	13
TGTGCCAGCAGTTATACGGGGGTGAGTTACGAGCAGTACTTC	CASSYTGVSYEQYF	many	-	TRBV12-3/TRBV12-4	TRBJ2-7	14
TGTGCCAGCAGTTTTCCGATGGACCAAGAGACCCAGTACTTC	CASSFPMDQETQYF	many	-	TRBV12-3/TRBV12-4	TRBJ2-5	14